The clone carrying this TCR beta chain showed up just once. Measured with immunoSEQ multiplex PCR; TCRdb has only the in-frame clones, and not every one. The sample comprises 40,000 to 55,000 clones, 90% to 95% of which are singletons, and around 4.8% rests with the top ten. The data derive from a study of graft-versus-host responses after intestinal transplantation. The germline V gene has CDR1 SGHNT and CDR2 YYREEE (reference sequence). The CDR3 loop spans 14 amino acids. V shed 1 base, J shed 6 bases, and the junction held 2 bases outside the gene matches. The sample in question was PBMCs, obtained 524 days after transplant. The chain employs TRBV5-4 and TRBJ2-7; 12 nucleotides align to TRBD2. The sequence derives from a human patient who received an intestinal transplant, so some T cells may come from the graft donor. The CDR3 loop is CASSLSLAGGEQYF. The DNA of the CDR3 is TGTGCCAGCAGCTTGTCACTAGCGGGAGGCGAGCAGTACTTC.